The 20 T cell receptor beta chains below come from one sample, sequenced in a study of human T cells and chemical hapten exposure. Unfractionated whole blood yielded total RNA. TCRdb re-analysed the 5' RACE reads in MiXCR, keeping a single row per CDR3 protein. Of about 81,000 distinct CDR3 sequences listed, roughly 15% are singletons. The receptors derive from a female donor in good health.

This clonotype has just a few counts. The chain couples TRBV4-3 to TRBJ1-5; D remains unclear. Germline-derived CDR1 and CDR2 are LGHNA and YSLEER. There are 14 residues in the CDR3. V was clipped by 0 bases and J by 9 bases, with 12 bases between them. The CDR3 DNA follows: TGCGCCAGCAGCCAAGAACGTACCAACGCGCCCCAGCATTTT. It is translated as CASSQERTNAPQHF.

This clonotype was seen a few times. This chain links TRBV7-2 with TRBJ2-7, with D maybe TRBD1 (6 bases). CDR1 and CDR2 from the germline V gene are SGHTA and FQGNSA. This CDR3 is built from 12 residues. The V gene lost 8 bases and the J gene lost 2 bases, with 10 bases spanning the gap. CDR3: CASGGQTYEQYF. The CDR3 DNA reads TGTGCCAGCGGAGGACAGACCTACGAGCAGTACTTC.

The sample holds a few counts of this clonotype. The chain employs TRBV25-1 and TRBJ2-7; the D is unclear. This CDR3 contains 14 residues. CDR1 and CDR2 from the germline V gene are MGHDK and SYGVNS. V lost 1 base, J lost 0 bases, and 7 bases lay in between. CDR3 protein: CASSESWSSYEQYF. The CDR3 DNA follows: TGTGCCAGCAGTGAATCCTGGAGCTCCTACGAGCAGTACTTC.

The gene calls are TRBV6-6 and TRBJ1-4, with TRBD1 as a possible D gene (5 bases). The germline CDR1 and CDR2 sequences are MNHNY and SVGAGI (reference sequence). V lost 5 bases and J 1 base, leaving 17 bases between the germline ends. This CDR3 is 17 amino acids long. The DNA for the CDR3 is TGTGCCAGCAGTACCCTCCCTCGACAGCTAACTAATGAAAAACTGTTTTTT. Amino acids: CASSTLPRQLTNEKLFF.

This clonotype was seen a few times. This rearrangement joins TRBV20-1 to TRBJ2-3, with D possibly being TRBD2 (5 bases). The V end was cut by 2 bases, the J end by 5 bases, with 11 bases between. There are 13 residues in the CDR3. Looked up from germline, CDR1 is DFQATT and CDR2 is SNEGSKA (reference sequence). In nucleotides, the CDR3 is TGCAGTGCTAGACCCCTAGGAGGAGATACGCAGTATTTT. Its translation is CSARPLGGDTQYF.

This clonotype was picked up a small number of times. V and J are TRBV20-1 and TRBJ2-7; the D is unclear. With 0 bases removed from V and 3 bases from J, the gap between germline ends came to 9 bases. The V gene's germline CDR1 is DFQATT and CDR2 SNEGSKA (reference sequence). This CDR3 comprises 13 residues. CDR3 DNA sequence: TGCAGTGCTAGAGACACGACTTTCTACGAGCAGTACTTC. Translating gives CSARDTTFYEQYF.

The rearrangement uses TRBV6-5 and TRBJ2-7; the D call may be TRBD1 or TRBD2 (6 bases each). V dropped 6 bases and J dropped 6 bases, with 12 bases sitting between them. The CDR3 has 12 residues. CDR1 and CDR2 from the germline V gene are MNHEY and SVGAGI. The CDR3 sequence: CASRREGGEQYF. In DNA form, the CDR3 reads TGTGCCAGCAGACGCGAGGGGGGCGAGCAGTACTTC.

The V gene is TRBV28, the J gene TRBJ2-1; the D is unclear. The V end lost 8 bases, the J end lost 4 bases, and 6 bases lay between the germline ends. Looked up from germline, CDR1 is MDHEN and CDR2 is SYDVKM. The CDR3 runs to 11 residues. The CDR3 bases are TGTGCCAGCGGGTTGTACAATGAGCAGTTCTTC. Its translation is CASGLYNEQFF.

This chain links TRBV14 with TRBJ1-2; D gene ambiguous. The CDR3 covers 17 residues. CDR1 and CDR2 from the germline V gene are SGHDN and FVKESK. Trimming pared 1 base from V and 0 bases from J, leaving 15 bases between. This chain's CDR3 is CASSQVPRAASNYGYTF. For the CDR3, the DNA is TGTGCCAGCAGCCAAGTTCCTCGGGCAGCTTCTAACTATGGCTACACCTTC.

This clonotype was seen repeatedly, ten times or more. The chain uses TRBV30 and TRBJ1-3; a weak D match, TRBD1 (6 bases). CDR1 is GTSNPN, CDR2 SVGIG, per germline (reference sequence). The CDR3 extends over 13 amino acids. The ends were cut back, 8 bases at V and 0 bases at J, with 11 bases in the middle. The CDR3 sequence: CAGQWSSGNTIYF. CDR3 nucleotide sequence: TGTGCCGGACAGTGGAGCTCTGGAAACACCATATATTTT.

The chain uses TRBV28 and TRBJ1-2; the match to TRBD1 covers 7 bases. Germline CDR1 and CDR2: MDHEN and SYDVKM. V dropped 6 bases and J dropped 6; count of bases not matched to a gene: 10. The CDR3 has 14 amino acids. The CDR3 DNA is TGTGCCAGCAGATCCATGGGGACAGAAAATGGCTACACCTTC. Its protein product is CASRSMGTENGYTF.

The sample holds a few counts of this clonotype. The V gene is TRBV20-1, the J gene TRBJ2-7, with D uncertain. Trimming removed 4 bases at V and 2 bases at J, with 9 bases between. This CDR3 comprises 12 residues. CDR1 and CDR2 from the germline V gene are DFQATT and SNEGSKA (reference sequence). In DNA, the CDR3 is TGCAGTGCTAATACAGACACCTACGAGCAGTACTTC. This translates into CSANTDTYEQYF.

This clonotype was seen more than once but under ten times. This chain uses TRBV4-1 with TRBJ2-1; D ambiguous. This CDR3 comprises 14 residues. Germline CDR1 and CDR2: MGHRA and YSYEKL. V was shortened by 5 bases and J by 6 bases, with 14 bases between the two germline ends. This chain's CDR3 is CASSSLPDSNEQFF. In DNA form, the CDR3 reads TGCGCCAGCAGCTCCCTTCCAGACTCCAATGAGCAGTTCTTC.

V is TRBV7-2 and J is TRBJ2-1, with 12 bases fitting TRBD2. The V gene end was trimmed by 0 bases and the J gene end by 9 bases; junction bases not matched to a gene: 9. The CDR3 totals 17 residues. Germline CDR1 is SGHTA and CDR2 is FQGNSA. The DNA of the CDR3 is TGTGCCAGCAGCTTAGCCTCCCTAGCGGGGGGGCCCGGTGAGCAGTTCTTC. It yields the protein CASSLASLAGGPGEQFF.

This clonotype was counted a single time. The genes are TRBV12-3 or TRBV12-4 and TRBJ2-2, with D unresolved. V was shortened by 7 bases and J by 8 bases, with 11 bases between the two germline ends. This CDR3 spans 12 amino acids. The CDR3 sequence: CASMGNGGELFF. CDR3 in DNA: TGTGCCAGCATGGGTAATGGGGGGGAGCTGTTTTTT.

The table lists this clonotype with a few counts. J is TRBJ2-7 and V is TRBV7-2, with TRBD2 identical over 8 bases. The CDR3 sequence is 14 residues long. CDR1 SGHTA and CDR2 FQGNSA come from the germline V gene. Trimming removed 5 bases from V and 3 bases from J; junction bases left unmatched: 6. In nucleotides, the CDR3 is TGTGCCAGCAGCCCCACGGGACTAGTCTACGAGCAGTACTTC. Translating it yields CASSPTGLVYEQYF.

Many counts were recorded for this clonotype. The chain carries TRBV7-8 and TRBJ1-4; D not certain. There are 15 residues in the CDR3. V was cut by 8 bases and J by 0 bases, with 13 bases left in between. Germline V CDR1 and CDR2: SGHVS, FQNEAQ. Written as DNA, the CDR3 is TGTGCCAGCTCTCTGTTTGCCGCAACTAATGAAAAACTGTTTTTT. It yields the protein CASSLFAATNEKLFF.

The chain is built from TRBV9 and TRBJ2-1; D possibly corresponds to TRBD2 (6 bases). Per germline, CDR1 SGDLS and CDR2 YYNGEE. There are 17 residues in the CDR3. The germline V and J ends were trimmed by 4 bases and 0 bases, with 17 bases remaining between them. The CDR3 protein is CASSPSSSASSYNEQFF. The CDR3, as DNA: TGTGCCAGCAGCCCATCGTCTAGCGCGAGCTCCTACAATGAGCAGTTCTTC. Using reference TRBV9 and TRBJ2-1 for the parts outside the CDR3, the full variable domain is DSGVTQTPKHLITATGQRVTLRCSPRSGDLSVYWYQQSLDQGLQFLIQYYNGEERAKGNILERFSAQQFPDLHSELNLSSLELGDSALYFCASSPSSSASSYNEQFFGPGTRLTVL.

The V gene is TRBV10-2, the J gene TRBJ2-7, with no clear D. Between the trimmed V and J ends, which lost 6 bases and 3 bases, there was a span of 6 bases. CDR1 WSHSY and CDR2 SAAADI come from the germline V gene. The CDR3 length is 11 residues. CDR3: CASSDRYEQYF. The CDR3 region has the DNA TGCGCCAGCAGCGACCGCTACGAGCAGTACTTC.

This clonotype has a handful of counts. The rearrangement joins TRBV4-1 to TRBJ2-1; D is unresolved. The CDR3 is 13 residues long. Trimming removed 1 base at V and 13 bases at J, with 14 bases between. The germline V gene has CDR1 MGHRA and CDR2 YSYEKL. The CDR3 region is CASSQVGEPQQFF. The CDR3 bases are TGCGCCAGCAGCCAAGTAGGCGAGCCCCAACAGTTCTTC.